These 15 T cell receptor beta chains were sequenced from one sample in a study of identical twins. TCRdb re-derived calls from the 5' RACE reads in MiXCR, one entry per CDR3 protein. The data show 200,000 to 300,000 distinct CDR3 sequences, with 6% to 8.5% seen just once and about 5.8% held by the top ten. These data are also associated with another study on yellow fever vaccine responses in identical twins.

The sequenced material came from CD8+ T cells sorted from blood. All receptors derive from a woman between 18 and 29 years old in good health.

The genes are TRBV4-2 and TRBJ2-1; 7 bases are a match to TRBD2. The CDR3 is 17 residues long. V gave up 0 bases and J gave up 2 bases; unmatched junction bases: 7. CDR1 LGHNA and CDR2 YNFKEQ come from the germline V gene. The CDR3 DNA reads as TGTGCCAGCAGCCAAGAACTATGGGGGGGGACCTACAATGAGCAGTTCTTC. Translated: CASSQELWGGTYNEQFF.

This clonotype was found a few times. The gene calls are TRBV10-3 and TRBJ2-3, with 10 bases matching TRBD1. The V gene's germline CDR1 is ENHRY and CDR2 SYGVKD. Trimming at V came to 10 bases and at J to 2 bases, leaving 15 bases not matched to a gene. This CDR3 has 17 residues. The DNA for the CDR3 is TGTGCCACACGCTCGACAGAGGGACAGGGGTACACAGATACGCAGTATTTT. This sequence encodes CATRSTEGQGYTDTQYF.

V and J are TRBV7-9 and TRBJ2-1; 9 bases line up with TRBD2. The CDR3 sequence is 14 residues long. With V trimmed by 5 bases and J by 6 bases, 5 bases remained unmatched. CDR1 and CDR2 (germline): SEHNR, FQNEAQ (reference sequence). The CDR3 nucleotides are TGTGCCAGCAGCGAGACTAGCGGAAGCAATGAGCAGTTCTTC. Protein product: CASSETSGSNEQFF. The full variable domain, in which reference TRBV7-9 and TRBJ2-1 provide the parts outside the CDR3, is DTGVSQNPRHKITKRGQNVTFRCDPISEHNRLYWYRQTLGQGPEFLTYFQNEAQLEKSRLLSDRFSAERPKGSFSTLEIQRTEQGDSAMYLCASSETSGSNEQFFGPGTRLTVL.

In this sample, this clonotype turned up a few times. The rearrangement uses TRBV24-1 and TRBJ2-2; 10 bases agree with TRBD1. Losses at the gene ends were 1 base for V and 6 bases for J; bases not matched to a gene: 1. Germline V gene lookup returns CDR1 KGHDR and CDR2 SFDVKD. The CDR3 covers 15 residues. The CDR3 coding sequence is TGTGCCACCAGTGATTTAGGACAGGGGGCCGGGGAGCTGTTTTTT. As protein: CATSDLGQGAGELFF.

This chain uses TRBV14 with TRBJ1-1; possibly TRBD1 for D (5 bases). This CDR3 has 15 amino acids. CDR1 and CDR2 from the germline V gene are SGHDN and FVKESK. Trimming pared 4 bases from V and 7 bases from J, leaving 19 bases between. The CDR3 nucleotides read TGTGCCAGCAGCCCCCCTTGGGGACGGCAAATTGAAGCTTTCTTT. Its protein is CASSPPWGRQIEAFF.

This clonotype has more than one count but fewer than ten. This CDR3 is CASWTSIVETQYF. The CDR3 nucleotides read TGTGCCAGCTGGACTAGTATTGTGGAGACCCAGTACTTC. V usage is TRBV2 and J usage is TRBJ2-5, with 7 bases matching TRBD2. Per germline, CDR1 SNHLY and CDR2 FYNNEI. The CDR3 loop spans 13 amino acids. The trim removed 8 bases at V and 5 bases at J, leaving 8 bases unmatched. Complete variable domain (other parts from reference TRBV2 and TRBJ2-5): EPEVTQTPSHQVTQMGQEVILRCVPISNHLYFYWYRQILGQKVEFLVSFYNNEISEKSEIFDDQFSVERPDGSNFTLKIRSTKLEDSAMYFCASWTSIVETQYFGPGTRLLVL.

This clonotype was counted at least ten times. The chain is built from TRBV5-1 and TRBJ1-1; D is ambiguous. This CDR3 region has 13 residues. CDR1 is SGHRS, CDR2 YFSETQ, per germline. V was pared by 0 bases and J by 4 bases, with 7 bases between. CDR3 sequence: CASSLGDATEAFF. In nucleotides, the CDR3 is TGCGCCAGCAGCTTGGGTGATGCCACTGAAGCTTTCTTT.

The rearrangement uses TRBV2 and TRBJ1-3; no clear D gene. The V gene's germline CDR1 is SNHLY and CDR2 FYNNEI. The CDR3 is 14 residues long. Between the trimmed V and J ends, which lost 10 bases and 2 bases, there was a span of 15 bases. Here the CDR3 DNA reads TGTGCCACAACAATTGAGTTGACTGGAAACACCATATATTTT. It yields the protein CATTIELTGNTIYF.

This clonotype has just a few counts. The chain couples TRBV10-1 to TRBJ2-1; 7 bases line up with TRBD1. The CDR3 extends over 15 amino acids. The V gene end was trimmed by 0 bases and the J gene end by 7 bases; junction bases not matched to a gene: 6. From germline, CDR1 is WNHNN and CDR2 SYGVQD (reference sequence). In nucleotides, the CDR3 is TGCGCCAGCAGTGAGTCTGACAGGGCTGGGAATGAGCAGTTCTTC. Encoded protein: CASSESDRAGNEQFF.

This clonotype was seen only a few times. CDR3: CASSLIRGTPSTPSTDTQYF. CDR3 nucleotides: TGTGCCAGCAGCTTAATCAGGGGGACCCCCTCAACCCCTAGCACAGATACGCAGTATTTT. The V call is TRBV13, the J call TRBJ2-3, with TRBD1 identical over 7 bases. V was pared by 2 bases and J by 0 bases, with 17 bases of the junction left unmatched. Germline CDR1 is PRHDT and CDR2 is FYEKMQ (reference sequence). The CDR3 is made up of 20 amino acids.

The sample holds a few counts of this clonotype. In DNA, the CDR3 is TGTGCCAGCAGTTTGACTAGTAGCACAGATACGCAGTATTTT. Amino acid sequence: CASSLTSSTDTQYF. This chain links TRBV27 with TRBJ2-3; D might be TRBD2 (6 bases). Germline loops: CDR1 MNHEY, CDR2 SMNVEV (reference sequence). Trimming shortened V by 3 bases and J by 0 bases, and 7 bases separated the two germline ends. This CDR3 is built from 14 residues.

V gene TRBV10-3 combines with J gene TRBJ2-1; TRBD2 matches 9 bases. The germline gives CDR1 ENHRY, CDR2 SYGVKD. With 3 bases clipped from V and 9 bases from J, the junction kept 9 bases outside the gene matches. The CDR3 has 15 residues. CDR3 DNA sequence: TGTGCCATCAGTGAAAAGGCGGGAGGGTTAACTGAGCAGTTCTTC. Its protein is CAISEKAGGLTEQFF.

This chain joins TRBV12-3 or TRBV12-4 and TRBJ2-2; the D gene is possibly TRBD1 (6 bases). This CDR3 is built from 18 residues. The V end lost 8 bases, the J end lost 5 bases, and 27 bases lay between the germline ends. CDR3 bases: TGTGCCAGCTGTTCCCCCCTCTCCAGGGGTGGGTTAACCGGGGAGCTGTTTTTT. This sequence encodes CASCSPLSRGGLTGELFF.

The V gene is TRBV12-3 or TRBV12-4, the J gene TRBJ2-1; 11 bases agree with TRBD2. With 1 base clipped from V and 8 bases from J, the junction kept 4 bases outside the gene matches. This CDR3 is built from 15 residues. This chain's CDR3 is CASSLVLAGEYEQFF. Written as DNA, the CDR3 is TGTGCCAGCAGTTTAGTACTAGCGGGAGAATATGAGCAGTTCTTC.

This clonotype appeared many times. This chain uses TRBV5-1 with TRBJ2-7, with D unclear. Germline V lookup: CDR1 SGHRS, CDR2 YFSETQ. V shed 0 bases and J shed 6 bases, with 10 bases lying between them. This CDR3 region has 13 residues. DNA of the CDR3: TGCGCCAGCAGCTTGGCCATGAAGAGCGAGCAGTACTTC. This codes for CASSLAMKSEQYF. The whole variable domain, remainder taken from reference TRBV5-1 and TRBJ2-7, is KAGVTQTPRYLIKTRGQQVTLSCSPISGHRSVSWYQQTPGQGLQFLFEYFSETQRNKGNFPGRFSGRQFSNSRSEMNVSTLELGDSALYLCASSLAMKSEQYFGPGTRLTVT.